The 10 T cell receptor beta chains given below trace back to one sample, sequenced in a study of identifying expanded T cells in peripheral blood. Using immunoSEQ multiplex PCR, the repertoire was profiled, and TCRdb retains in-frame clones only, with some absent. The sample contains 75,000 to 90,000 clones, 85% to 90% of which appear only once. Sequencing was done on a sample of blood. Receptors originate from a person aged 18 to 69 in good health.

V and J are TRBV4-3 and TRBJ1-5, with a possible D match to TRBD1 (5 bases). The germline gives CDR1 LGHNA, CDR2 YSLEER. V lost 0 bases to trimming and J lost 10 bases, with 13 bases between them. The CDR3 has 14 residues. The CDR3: CASSQDRGHIPQHF. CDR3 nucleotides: TGCGCCAGCAGCCAAGATCGGGGCCATATCCCCCAGCATTTT.

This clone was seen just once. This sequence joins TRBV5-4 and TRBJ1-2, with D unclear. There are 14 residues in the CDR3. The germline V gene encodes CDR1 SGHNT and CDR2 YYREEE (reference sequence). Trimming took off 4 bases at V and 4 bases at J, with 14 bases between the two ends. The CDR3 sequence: CASSPTREAYGYTF. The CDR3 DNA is TGTGCCAGCAGCCCGACTCGGGAGGCCTATGGCTACACCTTC.

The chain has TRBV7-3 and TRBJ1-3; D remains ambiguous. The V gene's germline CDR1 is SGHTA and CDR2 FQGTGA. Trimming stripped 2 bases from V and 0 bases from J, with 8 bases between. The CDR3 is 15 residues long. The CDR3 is CASSLGMSSGNTIYF. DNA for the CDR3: TGTGCCAGCAGCTTAGGGATGAGCTCTGGAAACACCATATATTTT.

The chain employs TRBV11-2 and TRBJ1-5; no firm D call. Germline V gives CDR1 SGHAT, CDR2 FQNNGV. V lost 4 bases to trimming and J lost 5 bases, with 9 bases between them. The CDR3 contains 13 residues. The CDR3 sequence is CASSSTDDQPQHF. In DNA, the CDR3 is TGTGCCAGCAGCTCCACAGACGATCAGCCCCAGCATTTT.

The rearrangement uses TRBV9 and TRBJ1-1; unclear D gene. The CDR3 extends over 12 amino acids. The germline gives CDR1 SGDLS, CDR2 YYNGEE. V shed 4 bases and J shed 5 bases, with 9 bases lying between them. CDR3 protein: CASSPGRTEAFF. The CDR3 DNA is TGTGCCAGCAGCCCGGGCCGGACTGAAGCTTTCTTT. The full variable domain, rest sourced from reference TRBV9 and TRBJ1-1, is DSGVTQTPKHLITATGQRVTLRCSPRSGDLSVYWYQQSLDQGLQFLIQYYNGEERAKGNILERFSAQQFPDLHSELNLSSLELGDSALYFCASSPGRTEAFFGQGTRLTVV.

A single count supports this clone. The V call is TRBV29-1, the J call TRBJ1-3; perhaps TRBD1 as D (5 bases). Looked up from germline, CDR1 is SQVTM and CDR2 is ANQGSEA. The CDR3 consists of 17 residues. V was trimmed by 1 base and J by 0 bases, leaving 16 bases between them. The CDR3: CSVEGGGWDHSGNTIYF. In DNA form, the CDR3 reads TGCAGCGTTGAAGGGGGGGGTTGGGACCACTCTGGAAACACCATATATTTT.

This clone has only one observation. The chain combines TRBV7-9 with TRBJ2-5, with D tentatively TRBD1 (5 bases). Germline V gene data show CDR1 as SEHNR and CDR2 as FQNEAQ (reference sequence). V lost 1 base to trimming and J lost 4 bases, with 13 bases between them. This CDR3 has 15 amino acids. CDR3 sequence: CASSLVKWGVETQYF. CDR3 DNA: TGTGCCAGCAGCTTAGTCAAGTGGGGCGTAGAGACCCAGTACTTC. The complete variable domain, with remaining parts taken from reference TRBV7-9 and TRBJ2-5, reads DTGVSQNPRHKITKRGQNVTFRCDPISEHNRLYWYRQTLGQGPEFLTYFQNEAQLEKSRLLSDRFSAERPKGSFSTLEIQRTEQGDSAMYLCASSLVKWGVETQYFGPGTRLLVL.

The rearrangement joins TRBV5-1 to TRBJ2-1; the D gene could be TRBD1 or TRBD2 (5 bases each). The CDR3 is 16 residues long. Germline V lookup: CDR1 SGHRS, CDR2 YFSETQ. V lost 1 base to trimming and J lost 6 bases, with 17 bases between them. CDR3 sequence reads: CASSLRTGPPGNEQFF. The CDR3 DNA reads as TGCGCCAGCAGCTTGAGGACGGGACCCCCTGGCAATGAGCAGTTCTTC.

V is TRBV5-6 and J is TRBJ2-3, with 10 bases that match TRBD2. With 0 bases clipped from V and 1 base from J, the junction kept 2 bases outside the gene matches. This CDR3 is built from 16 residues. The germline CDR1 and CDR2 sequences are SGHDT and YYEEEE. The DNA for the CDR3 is TGTGCCAGCAGCTTGGCCGGGACTAGCGGCACAGATACGCAGTATTTT. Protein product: CASSLAGTSGTDTQYF.

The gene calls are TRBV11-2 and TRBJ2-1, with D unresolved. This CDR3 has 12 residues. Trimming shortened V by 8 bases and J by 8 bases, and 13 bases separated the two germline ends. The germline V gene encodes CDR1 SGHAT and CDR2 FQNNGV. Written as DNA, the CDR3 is TGTGCCAGCTTACCGAAGGGCCATGAGCAGTTCTTC. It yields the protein CASLPKGHEQFF.